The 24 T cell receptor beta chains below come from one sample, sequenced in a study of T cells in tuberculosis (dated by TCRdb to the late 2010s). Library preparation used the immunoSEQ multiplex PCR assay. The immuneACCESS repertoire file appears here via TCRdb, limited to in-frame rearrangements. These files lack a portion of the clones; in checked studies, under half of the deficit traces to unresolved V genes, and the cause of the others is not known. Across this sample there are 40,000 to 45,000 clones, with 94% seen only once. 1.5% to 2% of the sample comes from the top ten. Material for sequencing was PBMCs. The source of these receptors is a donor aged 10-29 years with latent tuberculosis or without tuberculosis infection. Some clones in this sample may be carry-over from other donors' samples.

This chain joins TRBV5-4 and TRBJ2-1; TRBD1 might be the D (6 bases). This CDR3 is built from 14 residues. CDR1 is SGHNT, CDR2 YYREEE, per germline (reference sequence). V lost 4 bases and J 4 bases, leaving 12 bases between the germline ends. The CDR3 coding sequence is TGTGCCAGCAGCGAGAGGGACAATTACAATGAGCAGTTCTTC. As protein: CASSERDNYNEQFF.

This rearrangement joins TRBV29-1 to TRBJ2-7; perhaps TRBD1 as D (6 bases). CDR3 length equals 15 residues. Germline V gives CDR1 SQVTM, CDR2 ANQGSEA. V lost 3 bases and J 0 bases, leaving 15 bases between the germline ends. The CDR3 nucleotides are TGCAGCGTTGATAATCCGGACAGCTACTCCTACGAGCAGTACTTC. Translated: CSVDNPDSYSYEQYF.

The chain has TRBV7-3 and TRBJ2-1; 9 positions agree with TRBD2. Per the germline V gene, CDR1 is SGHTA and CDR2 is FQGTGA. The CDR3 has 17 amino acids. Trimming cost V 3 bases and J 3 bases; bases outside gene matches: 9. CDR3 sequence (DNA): TGTGCCAGCAGCTTGAGGGCGGGAGGGCCAATCTACAATGAGCAGTTCTTC. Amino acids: CASSLRAGGPIYNEQFF. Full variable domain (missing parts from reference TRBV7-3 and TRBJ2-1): GAGVSQTPSNKVTEKGKYVELRCDPISGHTALYWYRQSLGQGPEFLIYFQGTGAADDSGLPNDRFFAVRPEGSVSTLKIQRTERGDSAVYLCASSLRAGGPIYNEQFFGPGTRLTVL.

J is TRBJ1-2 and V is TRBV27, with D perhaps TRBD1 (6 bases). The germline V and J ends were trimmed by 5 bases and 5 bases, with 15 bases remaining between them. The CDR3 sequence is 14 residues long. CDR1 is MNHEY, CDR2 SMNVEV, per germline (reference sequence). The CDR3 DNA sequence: TGTGCCAGCAGTGAAAGACAGGCCCCATATGGCTACACCTTC. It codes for CASSERQAPYGYTF.

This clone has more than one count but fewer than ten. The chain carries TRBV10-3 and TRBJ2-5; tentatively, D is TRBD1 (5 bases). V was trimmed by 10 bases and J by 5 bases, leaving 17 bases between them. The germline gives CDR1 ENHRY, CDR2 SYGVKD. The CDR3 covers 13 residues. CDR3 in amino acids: CATSTDNGETQYF. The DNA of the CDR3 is TGTGCCACCTCTACGGACAACGGGGAGACCCAGTACTTC.

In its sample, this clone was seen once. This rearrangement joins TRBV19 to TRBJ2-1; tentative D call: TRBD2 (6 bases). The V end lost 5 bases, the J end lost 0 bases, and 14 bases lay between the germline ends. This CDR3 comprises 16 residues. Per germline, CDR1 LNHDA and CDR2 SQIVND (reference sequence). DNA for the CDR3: TGTGCCAGTAGTCGACTTGCGGGGAGCTCCTACAATGAGCAGTTCTTC. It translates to CASSRLAGSSYNEQFF.

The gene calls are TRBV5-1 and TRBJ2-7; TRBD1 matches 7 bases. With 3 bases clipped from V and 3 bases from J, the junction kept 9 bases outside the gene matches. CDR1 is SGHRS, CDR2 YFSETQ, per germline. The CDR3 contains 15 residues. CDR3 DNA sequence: TGCGCCAGCAGCTCGTCCCGGGACAGAGACTACGAGCAGTACTTC. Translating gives CASSSSRDRDYEQYF.

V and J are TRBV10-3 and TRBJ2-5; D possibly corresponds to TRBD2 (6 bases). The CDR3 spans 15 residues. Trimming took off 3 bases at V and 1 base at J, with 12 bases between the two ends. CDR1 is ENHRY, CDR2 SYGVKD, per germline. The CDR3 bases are TGTGCCATCAGTGAACCCGACGGGGGCCAAGAGACCCAGTACTTC. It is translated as CAISEPDGGQETQYF.

The CDR3 nucleotides read TGTGCCAGCTCACTGGGACAGGGCAGTGAAGCTTTCTTT. This codes for CASSLGQGSEAFF. The rearrangement joins TRBV18 to TRBJ1-1; 9 bases agree with TRBD1. Germline CDR1 and CDR2: KGHSH and LQKENI. CDR3 length equals 13 residues. Losses at the gene ends were 4 bases for V and 7 bases for J; bases not matched to a gene: 4.

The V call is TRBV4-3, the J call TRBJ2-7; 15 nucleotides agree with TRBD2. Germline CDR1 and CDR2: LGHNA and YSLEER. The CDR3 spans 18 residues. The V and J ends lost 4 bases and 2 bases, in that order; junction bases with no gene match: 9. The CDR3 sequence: CASSLGLAGGRGTYEQYF. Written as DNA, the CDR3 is TGCGCCAGCAGCCTCGGACTAGCGGGAGGGCGAGGGACCTACGAGCAGTACTTC.

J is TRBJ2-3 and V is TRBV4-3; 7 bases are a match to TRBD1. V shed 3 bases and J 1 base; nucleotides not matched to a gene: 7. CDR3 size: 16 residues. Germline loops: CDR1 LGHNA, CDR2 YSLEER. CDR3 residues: CASSHYLGQGTDTQYF. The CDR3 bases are TGCGCCAGCAGCCATTATTTAGGACAGGGCACAGATACGCAGTATTTT.

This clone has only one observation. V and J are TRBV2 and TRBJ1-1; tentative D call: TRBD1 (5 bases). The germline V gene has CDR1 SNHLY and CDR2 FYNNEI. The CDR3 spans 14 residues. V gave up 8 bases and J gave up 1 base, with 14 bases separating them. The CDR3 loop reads CASCFGRANTEAFF. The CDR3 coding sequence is TGTGCCAGCTGTTTTGGCAGGGCGAACACTGAAGCTTTCTTT.

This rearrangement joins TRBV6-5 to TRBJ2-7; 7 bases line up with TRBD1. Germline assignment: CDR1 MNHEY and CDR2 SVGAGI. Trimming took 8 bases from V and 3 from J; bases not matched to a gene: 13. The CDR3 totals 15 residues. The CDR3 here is CASGSRTGFLYEQYF. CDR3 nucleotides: TGTGCCAGCGGAAGTAGGACAGGCTTCCTCTACGAGCAGTACTTC.

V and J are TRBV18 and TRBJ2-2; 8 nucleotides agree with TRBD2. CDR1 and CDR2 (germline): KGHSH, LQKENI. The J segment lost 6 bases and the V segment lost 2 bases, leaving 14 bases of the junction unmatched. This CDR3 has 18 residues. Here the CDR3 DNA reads TGTGCCAGCTCACCAATTTTAACTAGCGGCACTTCATCCGGGGAGCTGTTTTTT. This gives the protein CASSPILTSGTSSGELFF.

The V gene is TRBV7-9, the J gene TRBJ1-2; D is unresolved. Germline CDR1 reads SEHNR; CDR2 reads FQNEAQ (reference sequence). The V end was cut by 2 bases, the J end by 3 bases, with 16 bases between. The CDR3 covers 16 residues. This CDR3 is CASSLSPQEQYYGYTF. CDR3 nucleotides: TGTGCCAGCAGCTTATCACCCCAAGAGCAATACTATGGCTACACCTTC.

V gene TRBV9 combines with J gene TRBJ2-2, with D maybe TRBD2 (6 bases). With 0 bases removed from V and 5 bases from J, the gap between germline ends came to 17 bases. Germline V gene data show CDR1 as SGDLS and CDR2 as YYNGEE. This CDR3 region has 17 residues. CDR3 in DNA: TGTGCCAGCAGCGTAGTTGACGGGAGCATTAATACCGGGGAGCTGTTTTTT. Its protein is CASSVVDGSINTGELFF.

CDR3 loop: CASSRGTRSDTQYF. The CDR3 DNA is TGCGCCAGCAGCCGAGGGACTCGGTCAGATACGCAGTATTTT. The chain combines TRBV4-3 with TRBJ2-3; tentatively, D is TRBD2 (6 bases). V was cut by 4 bases and J by 4 bases, with 12 bases left in between. In germline, CDR1 is LGHNA, CDR2 YSLEER. This CDR3 has 14 amino acids.

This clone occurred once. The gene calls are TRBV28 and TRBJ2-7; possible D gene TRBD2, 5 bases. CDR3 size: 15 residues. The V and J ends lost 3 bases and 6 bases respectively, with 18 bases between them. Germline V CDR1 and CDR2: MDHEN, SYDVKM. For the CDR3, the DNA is TGTGCCAGCAGTTTCCTTTTGTCTCCCCGGGGCGAGCAGTACTTC. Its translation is CASSFLLSPRGEQYF.

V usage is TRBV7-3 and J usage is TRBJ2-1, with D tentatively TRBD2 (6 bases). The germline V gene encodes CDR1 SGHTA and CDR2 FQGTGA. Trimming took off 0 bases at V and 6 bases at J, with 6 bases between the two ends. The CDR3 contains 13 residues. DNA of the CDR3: TGTGCCAGCAGCTTAACCGGGGGCAATGAGCAGTTCTTC. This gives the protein CASSLTGGNEQFF.

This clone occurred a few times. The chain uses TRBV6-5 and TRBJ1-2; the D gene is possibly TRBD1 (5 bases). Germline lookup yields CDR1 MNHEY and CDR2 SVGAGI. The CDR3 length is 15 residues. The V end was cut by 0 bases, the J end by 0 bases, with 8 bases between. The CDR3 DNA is TGTGCCAGCAGTTACTCAGGGGTTACTAACTATGGCTACACCTTC. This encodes CASSYSGVTNYGYTF.

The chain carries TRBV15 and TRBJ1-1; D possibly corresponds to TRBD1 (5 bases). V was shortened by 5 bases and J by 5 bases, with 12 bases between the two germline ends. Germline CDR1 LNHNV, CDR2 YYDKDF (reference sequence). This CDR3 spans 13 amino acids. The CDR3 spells CATSLGHLTEAFF. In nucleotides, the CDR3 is TGTGCCACCAGCCTTGGACATCTGACTGAAGCTTTCTTT.

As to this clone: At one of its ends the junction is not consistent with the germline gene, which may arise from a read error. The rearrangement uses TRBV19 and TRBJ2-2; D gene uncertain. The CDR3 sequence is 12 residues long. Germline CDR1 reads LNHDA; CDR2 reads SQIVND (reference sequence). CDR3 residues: CASNRITGELFF. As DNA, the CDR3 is TGTGCTAGTAATAGAATCACCGGGGAGCTGTTTTTT.

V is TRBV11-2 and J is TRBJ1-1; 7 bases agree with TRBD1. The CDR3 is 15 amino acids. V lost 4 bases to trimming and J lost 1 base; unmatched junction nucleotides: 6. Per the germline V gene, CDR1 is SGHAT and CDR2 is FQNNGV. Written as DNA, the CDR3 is TGTGCCAGCAGCTGGGTTACAGGGGCGAACACTGAAGCTTTCTTT. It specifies CASSWVTGANTEAFF. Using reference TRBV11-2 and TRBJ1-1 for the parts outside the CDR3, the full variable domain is EAGVAQSPRYKIIEKRQSVAFWCNPISGHATLYWYQQILGQGPKLLIQFQNNGVVDDSQLPKDRFSAERLKGVDSTLKIQPAKLEDSAVYLCASSWVTGANTEAFFGQGTRLTVV.

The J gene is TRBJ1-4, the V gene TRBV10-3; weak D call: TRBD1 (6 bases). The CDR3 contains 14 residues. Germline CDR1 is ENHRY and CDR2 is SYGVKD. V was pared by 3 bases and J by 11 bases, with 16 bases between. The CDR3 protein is CAISDTGSFEKLFF. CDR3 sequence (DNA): TGTGCCATCAGTGATACAGGGTCTTTCGAGAAACTGTTTTTT.